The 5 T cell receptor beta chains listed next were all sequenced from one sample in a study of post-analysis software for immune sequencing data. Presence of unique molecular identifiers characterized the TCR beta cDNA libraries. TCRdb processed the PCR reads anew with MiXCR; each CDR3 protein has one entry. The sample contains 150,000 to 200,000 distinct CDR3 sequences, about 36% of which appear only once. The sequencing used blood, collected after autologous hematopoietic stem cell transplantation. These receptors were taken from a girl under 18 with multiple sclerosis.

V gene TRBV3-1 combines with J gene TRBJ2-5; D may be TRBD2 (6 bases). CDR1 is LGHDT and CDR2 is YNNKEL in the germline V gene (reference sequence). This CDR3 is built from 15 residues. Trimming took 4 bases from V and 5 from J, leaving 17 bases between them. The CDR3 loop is CASSPRPLAYETQYF. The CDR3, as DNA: TGTGCCAGCAGCCCCCGTCCCCTAGCGTACGAGACCCAGTACTTC.

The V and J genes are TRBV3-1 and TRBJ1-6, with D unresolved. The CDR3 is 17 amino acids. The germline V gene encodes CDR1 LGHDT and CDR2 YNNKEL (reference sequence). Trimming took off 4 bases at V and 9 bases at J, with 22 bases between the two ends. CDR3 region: CASSPTDPQIAISPLHF. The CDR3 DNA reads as TGTGCCAGCAGCCCGACGGACCCCCAAATAGCGATTTCACCCCTCCACTTT.

The CDR3 DNA reads as TGTGCCAGCAGCCGGGACAGCCCCCGGTACGAGCAGTACTTC. Its protein is CASSRDSPRYEQYF. The J gene is TRBJ2-7, the V gene TRBV28; 7 nucleotides agree with TRBD1. The CDR3 sequence is 14 residues long. CDR1 and CDR2 from the germline V gene are MDHEN and SYDVKM. V was pared by 6 bases and J by 4 bases, with 9 bases of the junction left unmatched.

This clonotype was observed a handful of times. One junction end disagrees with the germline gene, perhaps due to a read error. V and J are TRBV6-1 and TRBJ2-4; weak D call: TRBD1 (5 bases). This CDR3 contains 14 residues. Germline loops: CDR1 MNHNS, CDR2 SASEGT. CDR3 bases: TGTGCCAGCAGGGAAGGGGTAGCCAAAAACATTCAGTACTTC. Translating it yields CASREGVAKNIQYF.

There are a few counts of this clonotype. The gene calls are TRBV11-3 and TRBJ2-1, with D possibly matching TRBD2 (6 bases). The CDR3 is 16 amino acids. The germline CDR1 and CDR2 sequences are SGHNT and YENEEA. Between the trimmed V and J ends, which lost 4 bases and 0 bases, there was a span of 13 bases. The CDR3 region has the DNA TGTGCCAGCAGCTCCGCTAGCGTCAGCTCCTACAATGAGCAGTTCTTC. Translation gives CASSSASVSSYNEQFF.